The 3 T cell receptor beta chains below were found in one sample sequenced in a study of post-analysis software for immune sequencing data. The authors incorporated unique molecular identifiers into the TCR beta cDNA libraries. TCRdb recomputed calls from the PCR reads with MiXCR, one row per CDR3 protein. The top ten clones hold over 1.2% of a sample with over 150,000 distinct CDR3 sequences, 30% of them seen once. The study, taken as a whole, reports: When patients were compared with controls, about five TRBV segments were more frequent, TRBV5-6, TRBV5-1 and TRBV20-1 among them.

No antigen has been identified for these receptors. Sample: blood. These receptors originate from a girl aged 5 to 17 with multiple sclerosis.

This clonotype was seen at least ten times. The chain uses TRBV12-3 or TRBV12-4 and TRBJ2-5; a weak D match, TRBD1 (5 bases). The ends were cut back, 2 bases at V and 5 bases at J, with 9 bases in the middle. CDR3 length equals 13 residues. The CDR3 DNA is TGTGCCAGCAGTTTAAGTGGGGCGGAGACCCAGTACTTC. Translated, it gives CASSLSGAETQYF.

This clonotype was observed many times. The rearrangement links TRBV10-3 to TRBJ1-2; D is ambiguous. CDR1 ENHRY and CDR2 SYGVKD come from the germline V gene. CDR3 size: 15 residues. Between the trimmed V and J ends, which lost 2 bases and 1 base, there was a span of 11 bases. This CDR3 reads CAISEPKTVNYGYTF. CDR3 bases: TGTGCCATCAGTGAGCCCAAGACGGTTAACTATGGCTACACCTTC.

This clonotype turned up a few times. The chain employs TRBV10-1 and TRBJ1-1; no clear D. Trimming pared 2 bases from V and 6 bases from J, leaving 13 bases between. The CDR3 length is 14 residues. CDR1 and CDR2 (germline): WNHNN, SYGVQD (reference sequence). The CDR3 reads CASSERRDAAEAFF. CDR3 sequence (DNA): TGCGCCAGCAGTGAGCGAAGAGACGCGGCTGAAGCTTTCTTT.